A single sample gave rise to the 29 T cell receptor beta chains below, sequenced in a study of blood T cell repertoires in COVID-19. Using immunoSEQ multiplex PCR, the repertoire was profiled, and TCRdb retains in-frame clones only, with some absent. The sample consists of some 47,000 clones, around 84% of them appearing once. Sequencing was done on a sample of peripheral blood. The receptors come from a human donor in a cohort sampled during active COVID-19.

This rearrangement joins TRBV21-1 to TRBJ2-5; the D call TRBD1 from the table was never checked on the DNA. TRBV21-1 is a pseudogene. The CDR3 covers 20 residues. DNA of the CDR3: TGTGCCAGCAGCAAAGTCCAGGGGACAGGGAAAACGGGGGCCCAAGAGACCCAGTACTTC. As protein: CASSKVQGTGKTGAQETQYF.

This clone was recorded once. The CDR3 sequence is CASSILGYHNTQYF. For the CDR3, the DNA is TGTGCCAGTAGTATATTGGGCTACCATAATACGCAGTATTTT. This sequence joins TRBV19 and TRBJ2-3; D gene uncertain. Between the trimmed V and J ends, which lost 2 bases and 7 bases, there was a span of 13 bases. Germline V CDR1 and CDR2: LNHDA, SQIVND (reference sequence). The CDR3 consists of 14 residues.

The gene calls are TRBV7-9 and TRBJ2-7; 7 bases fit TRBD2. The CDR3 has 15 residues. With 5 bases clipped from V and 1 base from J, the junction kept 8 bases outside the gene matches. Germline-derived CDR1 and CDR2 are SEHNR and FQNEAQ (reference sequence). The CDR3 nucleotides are TGTGCCAGCAGCCTAAGCGGGGCAGTATCCTACGAGCAGTACGTC. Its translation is CASSLSGAVSYEQYV.

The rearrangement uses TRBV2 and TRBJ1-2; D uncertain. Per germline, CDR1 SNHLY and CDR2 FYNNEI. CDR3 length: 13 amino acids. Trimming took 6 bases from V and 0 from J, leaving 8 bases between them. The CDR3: CASSPSANYGYTF. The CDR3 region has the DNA TGTGCCAGCAGCCCCAGTGCTAACTATGGCTACACCTTC.

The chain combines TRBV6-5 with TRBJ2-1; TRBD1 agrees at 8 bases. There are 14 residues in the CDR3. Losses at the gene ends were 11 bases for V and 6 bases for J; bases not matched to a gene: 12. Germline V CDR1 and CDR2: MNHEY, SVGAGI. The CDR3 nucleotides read TGTGCCGGGGCCCCGGACAGGGACGCCAATGAGCAGTTCTTC. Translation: CAGAPDRDANEQFF.

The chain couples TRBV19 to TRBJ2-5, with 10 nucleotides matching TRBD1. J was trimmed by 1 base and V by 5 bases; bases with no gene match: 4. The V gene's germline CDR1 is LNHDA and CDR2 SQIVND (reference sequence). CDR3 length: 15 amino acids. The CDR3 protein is CASSVGQGGQETQYF. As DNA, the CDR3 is TGTGCCAGTAGTGTAGGACAGGGGGGCCAAGAGACCCAGTACTTC.

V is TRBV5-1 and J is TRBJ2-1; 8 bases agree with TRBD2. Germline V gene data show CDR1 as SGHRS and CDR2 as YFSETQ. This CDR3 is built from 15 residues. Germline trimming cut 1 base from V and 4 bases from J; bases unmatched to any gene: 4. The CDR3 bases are TGCGCCAGCAGCTTGACTAGCGGAAGATACAATGAGCAGTTCTTC. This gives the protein CASSLTSGRYNEQFF.

The CDR3 bases are TGTGCCAGCAGCCAAGTTGGGCAAAGTATCTACACCTTC. This sequence encodes CASSQVGQSIYTF. The chain employs TRBV3-1 (or the pseudogene TRBV3-2) and TRBJ1-2; unclear D gene. The V and J ends lost 1 base and 10 bases respectively, with 13 bases between them. Per the germline V gene, CDR1 is LGHDT and CDR2 is YNNKEL (reference sequence). The CDR3 is 13 amino acids.

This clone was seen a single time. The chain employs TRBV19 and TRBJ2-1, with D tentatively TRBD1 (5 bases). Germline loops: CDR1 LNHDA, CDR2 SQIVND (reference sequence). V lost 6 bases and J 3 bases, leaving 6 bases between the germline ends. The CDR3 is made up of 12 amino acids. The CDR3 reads CASRRGYNEQFF. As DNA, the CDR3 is TGTGCCAGTAGAAGGGGCTACAATGAGCAGTTCTTC. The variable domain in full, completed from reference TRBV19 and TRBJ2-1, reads DGGITQSPKYLFRKEGQNVTLSCEQNLNHDAMYWYRQDPGQGLRLIYYSQIVNDFQKGDIAEGYSVSREKKESFPLTVTSAQKNPTAFYLCASRRGYNEQFFGPGTRLTVL.

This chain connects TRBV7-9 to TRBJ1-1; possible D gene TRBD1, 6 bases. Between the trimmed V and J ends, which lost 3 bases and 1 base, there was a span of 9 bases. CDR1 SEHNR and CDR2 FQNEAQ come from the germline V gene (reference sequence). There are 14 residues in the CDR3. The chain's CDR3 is CASSLGQSNTEAFF. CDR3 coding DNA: TGTGCCAGCAGCTTGGGACAATCGAACACTGAAGCTTTCTTT. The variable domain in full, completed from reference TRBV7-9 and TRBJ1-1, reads DTGVSQNPRHKITKRGQNVTFRCDPISEHNRLYWYRQTLGQGPEFLTYFQNEAQLEKSRLLSDRFSAERPKGSFSTLEIQRTEQGDSAMYLCASSLGQSNTEAFFGQGTRLTVV.

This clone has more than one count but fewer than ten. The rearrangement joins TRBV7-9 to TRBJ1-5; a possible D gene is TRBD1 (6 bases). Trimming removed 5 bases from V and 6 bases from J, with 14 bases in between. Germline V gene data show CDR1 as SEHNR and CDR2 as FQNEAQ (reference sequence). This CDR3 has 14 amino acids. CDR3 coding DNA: TGTGCCAGCAGCCTCGGGGGGGCGATTCAGCCCCAGCATTTT. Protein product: CASSLGGAIQPQHF.

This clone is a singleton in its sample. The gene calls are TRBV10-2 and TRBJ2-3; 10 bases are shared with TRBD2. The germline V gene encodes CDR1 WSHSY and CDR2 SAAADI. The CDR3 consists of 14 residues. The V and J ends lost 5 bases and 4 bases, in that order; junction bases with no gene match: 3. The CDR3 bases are TGCGCCAGCAGTATCGGGACTAGCGCAGATACGCAGTATTTT. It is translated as CASSIGTSADTQYF.

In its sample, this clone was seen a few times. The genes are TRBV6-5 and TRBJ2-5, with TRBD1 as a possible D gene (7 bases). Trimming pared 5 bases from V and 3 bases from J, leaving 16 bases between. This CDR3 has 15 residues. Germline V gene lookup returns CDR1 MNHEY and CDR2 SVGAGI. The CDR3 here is CASSIARGVKETQYF. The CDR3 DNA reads TGTGCCAGCAGTATCGCCAGGGGGGTGAAAGAGACCCAGTACTTC.

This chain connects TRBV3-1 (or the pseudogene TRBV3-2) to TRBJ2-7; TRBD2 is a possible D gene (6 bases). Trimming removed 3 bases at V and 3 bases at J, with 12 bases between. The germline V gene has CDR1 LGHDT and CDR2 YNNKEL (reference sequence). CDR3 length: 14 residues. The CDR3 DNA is TGTGCCAGCAGCCAGGGAGGCGGAATCTACGAGCAGTACTTC. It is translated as CASSQGGGIYEQYF.

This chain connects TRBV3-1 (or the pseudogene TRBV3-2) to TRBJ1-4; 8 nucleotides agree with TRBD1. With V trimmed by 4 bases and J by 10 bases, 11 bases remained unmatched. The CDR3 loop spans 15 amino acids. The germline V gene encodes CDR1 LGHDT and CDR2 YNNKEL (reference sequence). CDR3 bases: TGTGCCAGCAGCCTCGGACAGGGCCCCTCGGTAAAACTGTTTTTT. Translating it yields CASSLGQGPSVKLFF.

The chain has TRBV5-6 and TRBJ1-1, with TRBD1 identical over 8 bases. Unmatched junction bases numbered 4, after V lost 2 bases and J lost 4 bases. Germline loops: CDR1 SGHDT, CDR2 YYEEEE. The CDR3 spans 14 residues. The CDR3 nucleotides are TGTGCCAGCAGCTTTACAGGGGGAGGCACTGAAGCTTTCTTT. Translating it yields CASSFTGGGTEAFF.

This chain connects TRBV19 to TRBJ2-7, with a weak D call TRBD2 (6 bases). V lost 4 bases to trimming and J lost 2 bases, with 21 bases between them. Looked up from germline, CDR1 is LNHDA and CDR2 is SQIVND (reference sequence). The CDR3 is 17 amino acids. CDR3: CASSREPGLINPYEQYF. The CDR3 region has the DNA TGTGCCAGTAGTAGAGAGCCGGGACTCATAAACCCCTACGAGCAGTACTTC.

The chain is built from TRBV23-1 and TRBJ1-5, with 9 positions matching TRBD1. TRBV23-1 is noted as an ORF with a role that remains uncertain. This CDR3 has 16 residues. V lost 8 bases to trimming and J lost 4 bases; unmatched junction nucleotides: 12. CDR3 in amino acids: CASGKARDRENQPQHF. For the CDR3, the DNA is TGCGCCAGCGGGAAAGCTAGGGACAGGGAAAATCAGCCCCAGCATTTT.

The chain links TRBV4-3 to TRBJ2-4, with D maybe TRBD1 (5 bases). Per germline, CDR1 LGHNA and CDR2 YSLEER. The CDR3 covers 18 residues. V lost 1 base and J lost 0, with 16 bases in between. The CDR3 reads CASSQVQGQGLAKNIQYF. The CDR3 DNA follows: TGCGCCAGCAGCCAAGTCCAAGGTCAGGGTCTAGCCAAAAACATTCAGTACTTC.

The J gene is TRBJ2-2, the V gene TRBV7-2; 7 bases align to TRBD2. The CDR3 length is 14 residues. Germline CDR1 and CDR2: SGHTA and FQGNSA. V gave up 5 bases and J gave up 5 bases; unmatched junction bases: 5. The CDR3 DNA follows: TGTGCCAGCAGCCCTGACGGGAGGACCGGGGAGCTGTTTTTT. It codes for CASSPDGRTGELFF. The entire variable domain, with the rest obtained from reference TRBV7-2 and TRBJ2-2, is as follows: GAGVSQSPSNKVTEKGKDVELRCDPISGHTALYWYRQSLGQGLEFLIYFQGNSAPDKSGLPSDRFSAERTGGSVSTLTIQRTQQEDSAVYLCASSPDGRTGELFFGEGSRLTVL.

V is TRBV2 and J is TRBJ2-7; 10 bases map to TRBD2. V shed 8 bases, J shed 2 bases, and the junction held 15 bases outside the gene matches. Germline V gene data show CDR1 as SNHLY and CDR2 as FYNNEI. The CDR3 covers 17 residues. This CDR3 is CASLPGLASLPTYEQYV. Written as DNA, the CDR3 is TGTGCCAGCCTACCGGGACTAGCGAGCTTACCCACCTACGAGCAGTACGTC.

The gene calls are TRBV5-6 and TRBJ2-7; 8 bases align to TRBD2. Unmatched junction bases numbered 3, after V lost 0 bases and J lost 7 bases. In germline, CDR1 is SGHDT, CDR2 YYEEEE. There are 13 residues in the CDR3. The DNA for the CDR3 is TGTGCCAGCAGCTTGGTTAGCGGGGCGGAGCAGTACGTC. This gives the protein CASSLVSGAEQYV.

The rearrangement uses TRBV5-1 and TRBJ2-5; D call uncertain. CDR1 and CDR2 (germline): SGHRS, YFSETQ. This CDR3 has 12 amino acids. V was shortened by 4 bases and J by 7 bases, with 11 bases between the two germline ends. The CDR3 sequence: CASSPEQTTQYF. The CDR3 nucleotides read TGCGCCAGCAGCCCGGAACAGACGACCCAGTACTTC.

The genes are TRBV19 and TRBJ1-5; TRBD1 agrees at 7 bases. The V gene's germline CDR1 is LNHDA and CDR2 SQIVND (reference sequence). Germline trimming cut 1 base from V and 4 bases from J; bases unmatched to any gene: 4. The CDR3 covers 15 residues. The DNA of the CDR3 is TGTGCCAGTAGTATAGGGACAGGATTTAATCAGCCCCAGCATTTT. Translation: CASSIGTGFNQPQHF.

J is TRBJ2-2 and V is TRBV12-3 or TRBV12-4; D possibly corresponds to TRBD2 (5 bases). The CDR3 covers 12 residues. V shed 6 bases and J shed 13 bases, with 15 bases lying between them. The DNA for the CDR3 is TGTGCCAGCAGCCCACTTCGAGAGGGGCTGTTTTTT. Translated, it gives CASSPLREGLFF.

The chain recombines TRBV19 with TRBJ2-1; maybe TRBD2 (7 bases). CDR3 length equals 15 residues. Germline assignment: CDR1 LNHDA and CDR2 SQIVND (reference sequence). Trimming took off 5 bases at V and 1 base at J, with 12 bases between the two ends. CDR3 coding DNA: TGTGCCAGTAGTCTGGGGGGGCAGTCCTACAATGAGCAGTTCTTC. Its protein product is CASSLGGQSYNEQFF. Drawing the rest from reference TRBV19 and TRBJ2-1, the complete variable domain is DGGITQSPKYLFRKEGQNVTLSCEQNLNHDAMYWYRQDPGQGLRLIYYSQIVNDFQKGDIAEGYSVSREKKESFPLTVTSAQKNPTAFYLCASSLGGQSYNEQFFGPGTRLTVL.

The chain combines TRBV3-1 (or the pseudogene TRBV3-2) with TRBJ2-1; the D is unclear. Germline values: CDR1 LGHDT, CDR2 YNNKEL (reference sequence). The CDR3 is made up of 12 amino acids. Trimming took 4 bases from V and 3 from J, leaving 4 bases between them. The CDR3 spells CASSRLYNEQFF. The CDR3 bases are TGTGCCAGCAGCCGGCTCTACAATGAGCAGTTCTTC.

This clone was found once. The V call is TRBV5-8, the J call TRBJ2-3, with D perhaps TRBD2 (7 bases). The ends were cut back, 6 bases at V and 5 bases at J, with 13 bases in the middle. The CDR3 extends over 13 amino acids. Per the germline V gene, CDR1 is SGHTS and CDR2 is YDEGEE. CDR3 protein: CASNAGARDTQYF. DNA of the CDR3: TGTGCCAGCAATGCGGGGGCGCGAGATACGCAGTATTTT.

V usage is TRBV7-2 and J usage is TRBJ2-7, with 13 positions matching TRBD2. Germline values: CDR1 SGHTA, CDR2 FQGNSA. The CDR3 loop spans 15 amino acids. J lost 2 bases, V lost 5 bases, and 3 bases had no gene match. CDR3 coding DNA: TGTGCCAGCAGCACAACTAGCGGGGGGGCCTACGAGCAGTACTTC. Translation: CASSTTSGGAYEQYF.